The text below deals with one T cell receptor (beta chain). As yet, its antigen is unknown. In the PCR, 60 Vbeta and 13 Jbeta primers were used. Measured with immunoSEQ multiplex PCR; TCRdb has only the in-frame clones, and not every one. The table shows approximately 120,000 clones, with more than 75% occurring only once. The data stem from a study of cytomegalovirus exposure and HLA in healthy donors. Study-wide results and limits: The dataset shows that most TCR sequences were rare, while some public TCRs occurred in many donors.

The CDR3 runs to 14 residues. With V trimmed by 5 bases and J by 5 bases, 5 bases remained unmatched. The germline CDR1 and CDR2 sequences are LGHNT and FRNRAP. The receptor was isolated from a young man in good health and CMV-seronegative. This chain uses TRBV12-5 with TRBJ1-1; 10 nucleotides align to TRBD1. Material for sequencing was PBMCs. CDR3 bases: TGTGCTAGTGGTAAAGACAGGGGGCGAACTGAAGCTTTCTTT. Residues: CASGKDRGRTEAFF.